This entry is about one TCR beta chain. Germline CDR1 is SGHAT and CDR2 is FQNNGV. The CDR3 covers 14 residues. V was shortened by 1 base and J by 5 bases, with 8 bases between the two germline ends. Libraries were prepared by immunoSEQ multiplex PCR; TCRdb keeps only in-frame clonotypes and omits some of them. This table holds nearly 80,000 clones, around 94% found once. The data derive from a study of OX40 agonist ivuxolimab in advanced cancers. Study-level background: Dose-escalation cases comprised hepatocellular carcinoma, melanoma, renal cell or head and neck cancer.

This specimen consisted of CD4+ or CD8+ T cells sorted from blood, obtained in a trial of the OX40 agonist ivuxolimab. The chain has TRBV11-2 and TRBJ2-2; TRBD1 might be the D (5 bases). This TCR was recovered from an adult with an advanced solid tumor such as melanoma, head and neck, liver or kidney cancer. The CDR3 is CASSLGQGTGELFF. In nucleotides, the CDR3 is TGTGCCAGCAGCTTAGGGCAGGGTACCGGGGAGCTGTTTTTT.